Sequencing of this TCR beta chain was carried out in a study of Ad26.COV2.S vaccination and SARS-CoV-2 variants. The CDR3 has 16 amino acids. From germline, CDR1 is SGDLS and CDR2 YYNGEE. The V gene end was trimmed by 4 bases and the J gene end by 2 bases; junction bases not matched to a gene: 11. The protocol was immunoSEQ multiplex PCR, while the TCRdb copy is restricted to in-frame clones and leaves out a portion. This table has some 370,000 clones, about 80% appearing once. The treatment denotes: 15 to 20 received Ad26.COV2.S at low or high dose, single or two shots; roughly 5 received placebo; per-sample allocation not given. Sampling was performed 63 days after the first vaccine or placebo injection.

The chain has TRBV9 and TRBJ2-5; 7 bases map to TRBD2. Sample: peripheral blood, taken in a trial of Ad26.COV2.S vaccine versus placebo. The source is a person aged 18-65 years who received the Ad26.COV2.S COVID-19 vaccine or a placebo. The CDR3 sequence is CASSNPRDYQQETQYF. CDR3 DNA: TGTGCCAGCAGCAACCCCCGGGACTACCAACAAGAGACCCAGTACTTC.